This TCR beta chain emerged from a study of blood T cells in healthy people across ages. With a J-beta primer mix and a sample-barcoded 5' primer, a second PCR ran about 6 to 11 cycles. Unique molecular identifiers of 12 random nucleotides labeled each cDNA. TCRdb re-called the 5' RACE reads with MiXCR, one entry per CDR3 protein. The data show 800,000 to 900,000 distinct CDR3 sequences, 62% seen once. The table lists this clonotype with a few counts. The target antigen is unknown. Study outcomes and limitations: Age showed a roughly linear inverse relationship with TCR beta diversity per million T cells. Estimates drawn from one million T cells were deemed to understate diversity.

Germline V CDR1 and CDR2: SGHTA, FQGTGA. The length of the CDR3 is 14 residues. The V segment lost 5 bases and the J segment 2 bases; nucleotides outside the gene matches: 5. V and J are TRBV7-3 and TRBJ2-5; 7 positions agree with TRBD1. The receptor's source is a man aged 25 to 40 in good health. The sequenced material came from blood. This CDR3 reads CASSPDRDQETQYF. The CDR3 DNA sequence: TGTGCCAGCAGCCCCGACAGGGATCAAGAGACCCAGTACTTC. Supplemented by reference TRBV7-3 and TRBJ2-5, the full variable domain reads GAGVSQTPSNKVTEKGKYVELRCDPISGHTALYWYRQSLGQGPEFLIYFQGTGAADDSGLPNDRFFAVRPEGSVSTLKIQRTERGDSAVYLCASSPDRDQETQYFGPGTRLLVL.